The 24 T cell receptor beta chains below all came from one sample that was sequenced in a study of OX40 agonist ivuxolimab in advanced cancers. Measured with immunoSEQ multiplex PCR; TCRdb has only the in-frame clones, and not every one. The profile covers some 58,000 clones, with roughly nine tenths appearing a single time and under 2% taken by the ten largest. This specimen consisted of CD4+ or CD8+ T cells sorted from blood, obtained in a trial of the OX40 agonist ivuxolimab. Receptors were obtained from an adult with an advanced solid tumor such as melanoma, head and neck, liver or kidney cancer.

V usage is TRBV5-6 and J usage is TRBJ1-1; no clear D. The V gene's germline CDR1 is SGHDT and CDR2 YYEEEE. Trimming left V 4 bases short and J 1 base short, with 11 bases between. The CDR3 spans 14 residues. The CDR3 coding sequence is TGTGCCAGCAGCCCTTCCCCCCGGAACACTGAAGCTTTCTTT. Encoded protein: CASSPSPRNTEAFF.

This clone was recorded once. V gene TRBV18 combines with J gene TRBJ1-1, with no clear D. Germline V gene sequence: CDR1 KGHSH, CDR2 LQKENI. V lost 5 bases and J lost 1, with 8 bases in between. The CDR3 has 13 amino acids. The CDR3 bases are TGTGCCAGCTCAGGCAACCGGAACACTGAAGCTTTCTTT. Protein sequence: CASSGNRNTEAFF.

In DNA form, the CDR3 reads TGTGCCATCAGTGAGTACGGAGGCACTGAAGCTTTCTTT. It encodes CAISEYGGTEAFF. V and J are TRBV10-3 and TRBJ1-1; no firm D call. CDR1 is ENHRY and CDR2 is SYGVKD in the germline V gene. This CDR3 is 13 amino acids long. With 1 base removed from V and 4 bases from J, the gap between germline ends came to 7 bases.

This clone has a single count. The chain is built from TRBV28 and TRBJ2-1, with 7 bases lining up with TRBD2. Germline-derived CDR1 and CDR2 are MDHEN and SYDVKM. V lost 7 bases to trimming and J lost 8 bases; unmatched junction nucleotides: 11. This CDR3 has 14 residues. The CDR3 sequence: CASTDTLAIHEQFF. In DNA form, the CDR3 reads TGTGCCAGCACGGATACACTAGCGATCCATGAGCAGTTCTTC. Supplemented by reference TRBV28 and TRBJ2-1, the full variable domain reads DVKVTQSSRYLVKRTGEKVFLECVQDMDHENMFWYRQDPGLGLRLIYFSYDVKMKEKGDIPEGYSVSREKKERFSLILESASTNQTSMYLCASTDTLAIHEQFFGPGTRLTVL.

The V and J genes are TRBV18 and TRBJ2-5, with a tentative D call TRBD2 (5 bases). V lost 3 bases and J lost 5, with 10 bases in between. The germline gives CDR1 KGHSH, CDR2 LQKENI. The CDR3 contains 13 residues. CDR3 loop: CASSPPSFETQYF. The DNA of the CDR3 is TGTGCCAGCTCACCGCCTAGCTTCGAGACCCAGTACTTC. Supplemented by reference TRBV18 and TRBJ2-5, the full variable domain reads NAGVMQNPRHLVRRRGQEARLRCSPMKGHSHVYWYRQLPEEGLKFMVYLQKENIIDESGMPKERFSAEFPKEGPSILRIQQVVRGDSAAYFCASSPPSFETQYFGPGTRLLVL.

The chain employs TRBV19 and TRBJ1-6; unclear D gene. The germline V gene encodes CDR1 LNHDA and CDR2 SQIVND (reference sequence). This CDR3 contains 16 residues. V lost 5 bases and J 7 bases, leaving 18 bases between the germline ends. As DNA, the CDR3 is TGTGCCAGTAGTGACCAGAAGGTATTGAGGAATTCACCCCTCCACTTT. Its translation is CASSDQKVLRNSPLHF.

This sequence joins TRBV28 and TRBJ1-2, with 8 bases lining up with TRBD1. Germline CDR1 MDHEN, CDR2 SYDVKM. V lost 5 bases, J lost 4 bases, and 9 bases stayed unmatched. This CDR3 contains 15 residues. The CDR3 protein is CASSTMDRESYGYTF. The DNA for the CDR3 is TGTGCCAGCAGTACTATGGACAGGGAGTCCTATGGCTACACCTTC.

This clone has only a few counts. This chain uses TRBV5-1 with TRBJ1-1; D gene uncertain. The germline V gene encodes CDR1 SGHRS and CDR2 YFSETQ. This CDR3 is built from 14 residues. V was pared by 0 bases and J by 7 bases, with 13 bases between. CDR3 sequence reads: CASSLVLGDREAFF. CDR3 nucleotides: TGCGCCAGCAGCTTGGTACTAGGAGACCGTGAAGCTTTCTTT. Full variable domain (missing parts from reference TRBV5-1 and TRBJ1-1): KAGVTQTPRYLIKTRGQQVTLSCSPISGHRSVSWYQQTPGQGLQFLFEYFSETQRNKGNFPGRFSGRQFSNSRSEMNVSTLELGDSALYLCASSLVLGDREAFFGQGTRLTVV.

The chain carries TRBV28 and TRBJ2-3; D might be TRBD2 (5 bases). Germline CDR1 MDHEN, CDR2 SYDVKM. The CDR3 has 14 amino acids. V lost 5 bases and J 4 bases, leaving 13 bases between the germline ends. The CDR3 loop reads CASSPPPLADTQYF. The CDR3 nucleotides are TGTGCCAGCAGTCCGCCCCCACTAGCAGATACGCAGTATTTT.

This chain connects TRBV27 to TRBJ2-3; TRBD2 matches 9 bases. CDR3 length equals 18 residues. Trimming at V came to 5 bases and at J to 5 bases, leaving 17 bases not matched to a gene. Germline V lookup: CDR1 MNHEY, CDR2 SMNVEV (reference sequence). The CDR3 loop is CASSLSVLASGVIDTQYF. CDR3 DNA: TGTGCCAGCAGTCTCTCGGTTCTAGCTAGCGGGGTTATAGATACGCAGTATTTT.

The chain combines TRBV11-2 with TRBJ2-1, with D perhaps TRBD2 (7 bases). The CDR3 is 16 residues long. V dropped 2 bases and J dropped 0 bases, with 11 bases sitting between them. CDR1 is SGHAT and CDR2 is FQNNGV in the germline V gene. The DNA for the CDR3 is TGTGCCAGCAGCTTAACGGGGGGCAGCTCCTACAATGAGCAGTTCTTC. Amino acid sequence: CASSLTGGSSYNEQFF.

This chain uses TRBV5-4 with TRBJ2-3; a possible D gene is TRBD1 (6 bases). Germline CDR1 is SGHNT and CDR2 is YYREEE (reference sequence). Trimming removed 2 bases from V and 13 bases from J, with 14 bases in between. The CDR3 loop spans 12 amino acids. CDR3 in DNA: TGTGCCAGCAGCTTCCAGGGGAGCAGGGAGTATTTT. Protein sequence: CASSFQGSREYF.

This chain joins TRBV30 and TRBJ2-5, with 11 bases matching TRBD2. The CDR3 is 12 amino acids. Germline V CDR1 and CDR2: GTSNPN, SVGIG (reference sequence). V lost 3 bases, J lost 8 bases, and 2 bases stayed unmatched. This CDR3 reads CAWRLAGETQYF. The CDR3 coding sequence is TGTGCCTGGAGACTAGCGGGAGAAACCCAGTACTTC.

The rearrangement links TRBV6-5 to TRBJ1-2; 7 bases agree with TRBD1. Germline loops: CDR1 MNHEY, CDR2 SVGAGI. V trimming: 7 bases; J trimming: 5 bases; junction bases outside the gene matches: 10. This CDR3 comprises 14 residues. The CDR3 coding sequence is TGTGCCAGCAAAATCGACAGGGAGGGGTATGGCTACACCTTC. It codes for CASKIDREGYGYTF.

V usage is TRBV27 and J usage is TRBJ1-2, with D hard to call. The CDR3 totals 14 residues. V lost 6 bases, J lost 5 bases, and 16 bases lay in between. CDR1 MNHEY and CDR2 SMNVEV come from the germline V gene (reference sequence). The CDR3, as DNA: TGTGCCAGCAGCAGGTCGGGAGGAACGTATGGCTACACCTTC. This encodes CASSRSGGTYGYTF.

The V call is TRBV6-5, the J call TRBJ1-2; 7 bases fit TRBD1. There are 15 residues in the CDR3. The J segment lost 7 bases and the V segment lost 4 bases, leaving 12 bases of the junction unmatched. Germline CDR1 reads MNHEY; CDR2 reads SVGAGI. CDR3: CASSSTGADSPGYTF. Written as DNA, the CDR3 is TGTGCCAGCAGTTCAACAGGGGCGGATTCTCCTGGCTACACCTTC.

CDR3 region: CASSQEVRGPYTDTQYF. In DNA, the CDR3 is TGTGCCAGCAGCCAAGAGGTGCGGGGGCCATACACAGATACGCAGTATTTT. The chain combines TRBV4-2 with TRBJ2-3; a possible D gene is TRBD2 (7 bases). This CDR3 is built from 17 residues. V shed 0 bases and J shed 2 bases, with 15 bases lying between them. CDR1 and CDR2 (germline): LGHNA, YNFKEQ.

Only one count was recorded for this clone. V is TRBV6-5 and J is TRBJ2-5; 11 nucleotides match TRBD2. The CDR3 sequence is 15 residues long. V lost 3 bases, J lost 5 bases, and 5 bases stayed unmatched. Germline V gene data show CDR1 as MNHEY and CDR2 as SVGAGI. CDR3 in amino acids: CASSYSGGAWETQYF. CDR3 nucleotides: TGTGCCAGCAGTTATAGCGGGGGGGCCTGGGAGACCCAGTACTTC.

V is TRBV6-5 and J is TRBJ2-6, with D perhaps being TRBD1 or TRBD2 (5 bases each). The CDR3 is 15 amino acids. V was trimmed by 6 bases and J by 4 bases, leaving 13 bases between them. CDR1 is MNHEY, CDR2 SVGAGI, per germline. The CDR3 region is CASRREGTGANVLTF. Here the CDR3 DNA reads TGTGCCAGCAGGAGAGAAGGGACCGGGGCCAACGTCCTGACTTTC.

This clone was seen a single time. The V call is TRBV6-6, the J call TRBJ2-7, with D possibly matching TRBD1 (6 bases). Per the germline V gene, CDR1 is MNHNY and CDR2 is SVGAGI (reference sequence). The V gene lost 4 bases and the J gene lost 3 bases, with 16 bases spanning the gap. The CDR3 contains 15 residues. The CDR3 spells CASSSSGHGDYEQYF. Written as DNA, the CDR3 is TGTGCCAGCAGTTCCTCGGGACACGGGGACTACGAGCAGTACTTC.

The chain links TRBV19 to TRBJ2-5; 12 positions match TRBD2. With V trimmed by 5 bases and J by 5 bases, 3 bases remained unmatched. The CDR3 sequence is 14 residues long. Looked up from germline, CDR1 is LNHDA and CDR2 is SQIVND (reference sequence). The CDR3 DNA reads as TGTGCCAGTAGTGACGGGACTAGCGGGGAGACCCAGTACTTC. It yields the protein CASSDGTSGETQYF. Based on the CDR3 plus reference TRBV19 and TRBJ2-5, the full variable domain is DGGITQSPKYLFRKEGQNVTLSCEQNLNHDAMYWYRQDPGQGLRLIYYSQIVNDFQKGDIAEGYSVSREKKESFPLTVTSAQKNPTAFYLCASSDGTSGETQYFGPGTRLLVL.

The DNA of the CDR3 is TGTGCCAGCAGCTCACCGGGGGAAGCTTTCTTT. Translation: CASSSPGEAFF. V gene TRBV5-8 combines with J gene TRBJ1-1; no firm D call. CDR1 is SGHTS and CDR2 is YDEGEE in the germline V gene. The CDR3 spans 11 residues. Trimming shortened V by 3 bases and J by 8 bases, and 8 bases separated the two germline ends.

The rearrangement links TRBV6-1 to TRBJ2-5; 13 nucleotides match TRBD2. Germline V gives CDR1 MNHNS, CDR2 SASEGT. The V segment lost 1 base and the J segment 0 bases; nucleotides outside the gene matches: 8. The CDR3 contains 19 residues. The CDR3 DNA is TGTGCCAGCAGTGAAGTACTAGCGGGAGGGGTTGGGGACCAAGAGACCCAGTACTTC. Protein sequence: CASSEVLAGGVGDQETQYF.

The chain links TRBV7-3 to TRBJ2-3, with a tentative D call TRBD1 (5 bases). Germline V gene data show CDR1 as SGHTA and CDR2 as FQGTGA. The CDR3 contains 15 residues. The V and J ends lost 2 bases and 0 bases respectively, with 9 bases between them. The CDR3 nucleotides read TGTGCCAGCAGCTTAGTAGGGGCCAGCACAGATACGCAGTATTTT. Its protein is CASSLVGASTDTQYF.